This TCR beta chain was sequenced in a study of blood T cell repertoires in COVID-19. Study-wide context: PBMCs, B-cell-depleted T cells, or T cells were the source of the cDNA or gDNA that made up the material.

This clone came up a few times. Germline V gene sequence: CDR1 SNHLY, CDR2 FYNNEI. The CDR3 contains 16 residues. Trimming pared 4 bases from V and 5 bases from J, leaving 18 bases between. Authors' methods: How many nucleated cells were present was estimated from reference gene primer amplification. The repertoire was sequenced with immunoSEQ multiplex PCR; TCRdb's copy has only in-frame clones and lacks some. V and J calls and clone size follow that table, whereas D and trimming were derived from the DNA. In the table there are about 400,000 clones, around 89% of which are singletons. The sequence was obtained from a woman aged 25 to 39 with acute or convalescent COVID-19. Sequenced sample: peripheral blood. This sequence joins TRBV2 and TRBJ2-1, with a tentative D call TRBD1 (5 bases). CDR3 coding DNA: TGTGCCAGCAGTGCACGACTGACAGATAATAACAATGAGCAGTTCTTC. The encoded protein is CASSARLTDNNNEQFF.